What follows are 25 T cell receptor beta chains derived from one specimen sequenced in a study of shared clonotypes between healthy human individuals. Method: immunoSEQ multiplex PCR; TCRdb's copy keeps in-frame clones and lacks some. The table records about 2.4 million clones, 80% to 95% of them present only once. Sequencing was performed on naive CD4+ T cells from PBMCs. Specified subset: CD45RA+ positively selected. Receptors originate from a young man in good health. Some clones in this sample may be carry-over from other donors' samples.

The chain carries TRBV5-8 and TRBJ2-2; 9 bases fit TRBD1. In germline, CDR1 is SGHTS, CDR2 YDEGEE. The CDR3 runs 19 residues. V shed 0 bases, J shed 5 bases, and the junction held 14 bases outside the gene matches. The CDR3 protein is CASSLAGTGYRLRTGELFF. Here the CDR3 DNA reads TGTGCCAGCAGCTTGGCCGGGACAGGGTATCGGCTGAGAACCGGGGAGCTGTTTTTT.

The chain employs TRBV4-3 and TRBJ2-3; possible D gene TRBD2, 6 bases. This CDR3 has 16 residues. The ends were cut back, 1 base at V and 2 bases at J, with 13 bases in the middle. Germline V gives CDR1 LGHNA, CDR2 YSLEER. CDR3 residues: CASSQGAASATDTQYF. The CDR3 bases are TGCGCCAGCAGCCAAGGGGCGGCTAGCGCCACAGATACGCAGTATTTT.

V gene TRBV19 combines with J gene TRBJ2-7; D may be TRBD2 (5 bases). CDR1 LNHDA and CDR2 SQIVND come from the germline V gene (reference sequence). CDR3 size: 13 residues. V dropped 5 bases and J dropped 7 bases, with 15 bases sitting between them. The CDR3 is CASSPTQWREQYF. In DNA form, the CDR3 reads TGTGCCAGTAGTCCAACCCAATGGAGGGAGCAGTACTTC. The variable domain in full, completed from reference TRBV19 and TRBJ2-7, reads DGGITQSPKYLFRKEGQNVTLSCEQNLNHDAMYWYRQDPGQGLRLIYYSQIVNDFQKGDIAEGYSVSREKKESFPLTVTSAQKNPTAFYLCASSPTQWREQYFGPGTRLTVT.

In nucleotides, the CDR3 is TGCGCCAGCAGCTGGGCGGGGAGCGGGAACACAGATACGCAGTATTTT. This sequence encodes CASSWAGSGNTDTQYF. The chain employs TRBV5-1 and TRBJ2-3; the match to TRBD2 covers 7 bases. The CDR3 has 16 residues. The ends lost 3 bases at V and 2 bases at J; junction bases unmatched: 9. From germline, CDR1 is SGHRS and CDR2 YFSETQ.

This CDR3 reads CASSSGNHRGRGGTTREQYF. The CDR3 DNA reads as TGCGCCAGCAGCTCCGGAAACCACAGGGGGCGAGGTGGGACGACGAGGGAGCAGTACTTC. The chain links TRBV5-1 to TRBJ2-7; 9 bases agree with TRBD1. Losses at the gene ends were 3 bases for V and 7 bases for J; bases not matched to a gene: 26. This CDR3 is built from 20 residues. From germline, CDR1 is SGHRS and CDR2 YFSETQ.

The chain employs TRBV5-1 and TRBJ2-7, with D maybe TRBD1 (6 bases). In germline, CDR1 is SGHRS, CDR2 YFSETQ. The CDR3 extends over 15 amino acids. Between the trimmed V and J ends, which lost 4 bases and 5 bases, there was a span of 19 bases. CDR3 coding DNA: TGCGCCAGCAGCCGCAGAACAGGGTCCGTCAACGAGCAGTACTTC. This sequence encodes CASSRRTGSVNEQYF. Supplemented by reference TRBV5-1 and TRBJ2-7, the full variable domain reads KAGVTQTPRYLIKTRGQQVTLSCSPISGHRSVSWYQQTPGQGLQFLFEYFSETQRNKGNFPGRFSGRQFSNSRSEMNVSTLELGDSALYLCASSRRTGSVNEQYFGPGTRLTVT.

The chain joins TRBV21-1 to TRBJ2-5; the table's D call TRBD1 went unverified against the DNA. TRBV21-1 is designated a pseudogene. The CDR3 covers 17 residues. CDR3 residues: CASSKWSGQEHQETQYF. CDR3 in DNA: TGTGCCAGCAGCAAGTGGTCAGGACAGGAGCACCAAGAGACCCAGTACTTC.

This chain links TRBV6-1 with TRBJ1-1; the D is unclear. This CDR3 contains 13 residues. The germline V gene has CDR1 MNHNS and CDR2 SASEGT. V lost 4 bases and J lost 0, with 6 bases in between. CDR3 sequence (DNA): TGTGCCAGCAGTGGAAGGGTGAACACTGAAGCTTTCTTT. Translated, it gives CASSGRVNTEAFF.

The chain uses TRBV4-2 and TRBJ2-1; 9 positions agree with TRBD2. The germline V gene encodes CDR1 LGHNA and CDR2 YNFKEQ. Trimming took 0 bases from V and 2 from J; bases not matched to a gene: 2. The CDR3 has 16 residues. CDR3 sequence reads: CASSQESSGTYNEQFF. The CDR3 DNA is TGTGCCAGCAGCCAAGAGTCTAGCGGGACCTACAATGAGCAGTTCTTC.

This clone was counted once. The genes are TRBV7-2 and TRBJ2-4, with 13 bases matching TRBD2. V dropped 5 bases and J dropped 15; count of bases not matched to a gene: 7. The CDR3 length is 13 residues. Germline CDR1 and CDR2: SGHTA and FQGNSA. CDR3 region: CASSPRTSGSVYF. CDR3 sequence (DNA): TGTGCCAGCAGCCCGAGGACTAGCGGGAGTGTGTACTTC.

This clone appeared once. The rearrangement links TRBV7-8 to TRBJ1-1; D remains ambiguous. The CDR3 length is 14 residues. The germline V gene encodes CDR1 SGHVS and CDR2 FQNEAQ. Trimming shortened V by 5 bases and J by 1 base, and 11 bases separated the two germline ends. This CDR3 is CASSLSQTNTEAFF. The CDR3 DNA reads as TGTGCCAGCAGCCTAAGTCAGACGAACACTGAAGCTTTCTTT.

This clone was counted once. This chain links TRBV7-2 with TRBJ2-2; the D is unclear. This CDR3 contains 12 residues. The V gene lost 7 bases and the J gene lost 8 bases, with 11 bases spanning the gap. The germline V gene encodes CDR1 SGHTA and CDR2 FQGNSA. CDR3 region: CASTISRGELFF. The CDR3 region has the DNA TGTGCCAGCACCATCAGCCGGGGGGAGCTGTTTTTT.

V and J are TRBV5-1 and TRBJ2-5; TRBD1 might be the D (6 bases). The CDR3 sequence is 13 residues long. V was clipped by 7 bases and J by 4 bases, with 14 bases between them. Per germline, CDR1 SGHRS and CDR2 YFSETQ. The CDR3 loop reads CASYRQDGETQYF. The CDR3 DNA sequence: TGCGCCAGCTACCGACAGGACGGAGAGACCCAGTACTTC. The whole variable domain, remainder taken from reference TRBV5-1 and TRBJ2-5, is KAGVTQTPRYLIKTRGQQVTLSCSPISGHRSVSWYQQTPGQGLQFLFEYFSETQRNKGNFPGRFSGRQFSNSRSEMNVSTLELGDSALYLCASYRQDGETQYFGPGTRLLVL.

The chain joins TRBV18 to TRBJ1-1, with TRBD1 as a possible D gene (6 bases). Trimming took off 1 base at V and 1 base at J, with 16 bases between the two ends. CDR1 is KGHSH and CDR2 is LQKENI in the germline V gene. CDR3 length: 17 residues. The CDR3 DNA is TGTGCCAGCTCACCACGGGCAGGGGATCCGACGAACACTGAAGCTTTCTTT. Amino acids: CASSPRAGDPTNTEAFF.

The chain employs TRBV30 and TRBJ1-5; the D gene is possibly TRBD1 (6 bases). Germline CDR1 reads GTSNPN; CDR2 reads SVGIG (reference sequence). V was cut by 1 base and J by 7 bases, with 11 bases left in between. CDR3 length equals 13 residues. CDR3 protein: CAWSEGGDQPQHF. CDR3 sequence (DNA): TGTGCCTGGAGTGAGGGGGGAGACCAGCCCCAGCATTTT.

The chain uses TRBV5-1 and TRBJ2-7; TRBD2 aligns across 9 bases. Trimming cost V 3 bases and J 8 bases; bases outside gene matches: 6. Germline CDR1 is SGHRS and CDR2 is YFSETQ. The CDR3 has 13 residues. For the CDR3, the DNA is TGCGCCAGCAGCTCGGGACTAGCCGGGAAGCAGTACTTC. It codes for CASSSGLAGKQYF.

The table lists this clone with a count of one. In DNA form, the CDR3 reads TGTGCCAGCAGCTCTCGGGGGGTTTCTTTCTATGGCTACACCTTC. This codes for CASSSRGVSFYGYTF. The chain uses TRBV27 and TRBJ1-2; a weak D match, TRBD1 (5 bases). The length of the CDR3 is 15 residues. The V end was cut by 6 bases, the J end by 4 bases, with 18 bases between. Germline V gene sequence: CDR1 MNHEY, CDR2 SMNVEV (reference sequence).

This clone came up once. The chain uses TRBV6-5 and TRBJ1-2; D not resolved. CDR3 length: 14 residues. The germline V gene has CDR1 MNHEY and CDR2 SVGAGI. V lost 5 bases, J lost 0 bases, and 10 bases lay in between. This CDR3 is CASSPNSANYGYTF. CDR3 in DNA: TGTGCCAGCAGTCCCAATTCTGCTAACTATGGCTACACCTTC.

J is TRBJ1-1 and V is TRBV6-5; tentative D call: TRBD1 (6 bases). The V end was cut by 5 bases, the J end by 4 bases, with 14 bases between. This CDR3 region has 14 residues. CDR1 is MNHEY and CDR2 is SVGAGI in the germline V gene. The DNA of the CDR3 is TGTGCCAGCAGTCCCCAGGGGACGAGCACTGAAGCTTTCTTT. This gives the protein CASSPQGTSTEAFF.

The rearrangement joins TRBV7-9 to TRBJ1-1; a weak D match, TRBD1 (5 bases). The CDR3 runs to 15 residues. Germline CDR1 SEHNR, CDR2 FQNEAQ (reference sequence). V was shortened by 5 bases and J by 4 bases, with 17 bases between the two germline ends. CDR3 sequence (DNA): TGTGCCAGCAGCCCGGGGGAGGACCGGGGCACTGAAGCTTTCTTT. It encodes CASSPGEDRGTEAFF.

The chain uses TRBV6-5 and TRBJ2-7; possibly TRBD1 for D (6 bases). The CDR3 consists of 14 residues. V was pared by 6 bases and J by 2 bases, with 14 bases between. From germline, CDR1 is MNHEY and CDR2 SVGAGI. Here the CDR3 reads CASRDSDSPYEQYF. In DNA, the CDR3 is TGTGCCAGCAGGGATTCGGACAGTCCCTACGAGCAGTACTTC.

The chain is built from TRBV7-2 and TRBJ2-7; 8 bases map to TRBD1. CDR3 length: 16 residues. The ends lost 5 bases at V and 4 bases at J; junction bases unmatched: 13. The germline CDR1 and CDR2 sequences are SGHTA and FQGNSA. The DNA of the CDR3 is TGTGCCAGCAGCCCCCTAACGAGACAGGGGAGGTACGAGCAGTACTTC. Translating it yields CASSPLTRQGRYEQYF.

V gene TRBV5-4 combines with J gene TRBJ2-3, with D tentatively TRBD2 (6 bases). The germline V gene encodes CDR1 SGHNT and CDR2 YYREEE (reference sequence). Trimming took 4 bases from V and 5 from J, leaving 11 bases between them. This CDR3 contains 13 residues. CDR3 sequence (DNA): TGTGCCAGCAGCGCGATCGGGGGAGATACGCAGTATTTT. It encodes CASSAIGGDTQYF.

The rearrangement uses TRBV7-9 and TRBJ2-7, with no clear D. The germline gives CDR1 SEHNR, CDR2 FQNEAQ (reference sequence). The CDR3 loop spans 13 amino acids. Trimming cost V 0 bases and J 6 bases, with 9 bases left between them. CDR3 DNA: TGTGCCAGCAGCTTAGCGGCAGAAACCGAGCAGTACTTC. Protein: CASSLAAETEQYF.

This clone was observed once. The chain couples TRBV4-2 to TRBJ1-6; 9 bases match TRBD1. After removal of 3 bases from V and 7 bases from J, the junction contained 4 bases not matched to a gene. The CDR3 length is 15 residues. Germline CDR1 reads LGHNA; CDR2 reads YNFKEQ. The CDR3 DNA follows: TGTGCCAGCAGCCAGCCGGGACAGGGAAATTCACCCCTCCACTTT. This encodes CASSQPGQGNSPLHF.